These 29 T cell receptor beta chains were all obtained from the same sample, sequenced in a study of blood T cell repertoires in COVID-19. The table came from immunoSEQ multiplex PCR; TCRdb's copy has only in-frame clones and leaves some out. The sample contains 210,000 or so clones, 85% to 90% of which appear only once. The sequenced material came from peripheral blood. These receptors were obtained from a woman between 50 and 59 years old with acute or convalescent COVID-19.

The DNA for the CDR3 is TGTGCCAGCAGTCCGCAGCGGGGGGGCACAGATACGCAGTATTTT. The encoded protein is CASSPQRGGTDTQYF. V gene TRBV6-4 combines with J gene TRBJ2-3; TRBD2 matches 9 bases. The germline CDR1 and CDR2 sequences are MRHNA and SNTAGT. The CDR3 totals 15 residues. V lost 5 bases to trimming and J lost 1 base; unmatched junction nucleotides: 4.

The chain is built from TRBV25-1 and TRBJ1-2; D perhaps matches TRBD1 (6 bases). The CDR3 is 14 amino acids. V was clipped by 3 bases and J by 7 bases, with 15 bases between them. The germline V gene encodes CDR1 MGHDK and CDR2 SYGVNS. The CDR3 region has the DNA TGTGCCAGCAGTGATCCGGGGGGCGCGGTTGGCTACACCTTC. It is translated as CASSDPGGAVGYTF.

In this sample, this clone turned up once. The chain has TRBV15 and TRBJ2-3, with D unclear. V lost 0 bases to trimming and J lost 1 base, with 11 bases between them. The germline CDR1 and CDR2 sequences are LNHNV and YYDKDF (reference sequence). CDR3 length equals 16 residues. The CDR3 loop is CATSRDGGRGTDTQYF. The CDR3 DNA follows: TGTGCCACCAGCAGAGATGGTGGGCGCGGCACAGATACGCAGTATTTT.

The rearrangement uses TRBV19 and TRBJ1-5, with 7 positions matching TRBD1. With 4 bases clipped from V and 2 bases from J, the junction kept 2 bases outside the gene matches. CDR3 length equals 14 residues. Per germline, CDR1 LNHDA and CDR2 SQIVND (reference sequence). The DNA for the CDR3 is TGTGCCAGTAGTAAAGGACAGGGCAATCAGCCCCAGCATTTT. Protein sequence: CASSKGQGNQPQHF.

This sequence joins TRBV11-2 and TRBJ2-3; 7 bases align to TRBD2. Germline trimming cut 4 bases from V and 2 bases from J; bases unmatched to any gene: 6. The CDR3 is 15 residues long. Germline assignment: CDR1 SGHAT and CDR2 FQNNGV. The CDR3 spells CASSSLADSTDTQYF. The DNA for the CDR3 is TGTGCCAGCAGCTCTCTAGCGGACTCCACAGATACGCAGTATTTT.

The chain employs TRBV5-4 and TRBJ1-1; TRBD1 matches 10 bases. The CDR3 contains 14 residues. The V segment lost 2 bases and the J segment 3 bases; nucleotides outside the gene matches: 1. Germline CDR1 SGHNT, CDR2 YYREEE (reference sequence). CDR3 protein: CASSFGQGDTEAFF. DNA of the CDR3: TGTGCCAGCAGCTTCGGACAGGGGGACACTGAAGCTTTCTTT.

J is TRBJ1-2 and V is TRBV4-3; D is perhaps TRBD1 (6 bases). The CDR3 covers 14 residues. Germline V gene data show CDR1 as LGHNA and CDR2 as YSLEER. V was clipped by 0 bases and J by 5 bases, with 10 bases between them. This CDR3 reads CASSQDTGWYGYTF. The CDR3 nucleotides read TGCGCCAGCAGCCAAGATACAGGGTGGTATGGCTACACCTTC.

The J gene is TRBJ2-1, the V gene TRBV9, with 13 positions matching TRBD2. Germline V lookup: CDR1 SGDLS, CDR2 YYNGEE. J lost 10 bases, V lost 4 bases, and 17 bases had no gene match. This CDR3 is 18 amino acids long. CDR3 sequence reads: CASSPQGLAGVKRSEQFF. The CDR3 DNA sequence: TGTGCCAGCAGCCCCCAAGGACTAGCGGGAGTTAAGAGGTCGGAGCAGTTCTTC.

V usage is TRBV10-2 and J usage is TRBJ2-6; TRBD1 is a possible D gene (5 bases). Trimming pared 3 bases from V and 1 base from J, leaving 7 bases between. Germline V CDR1 and CDR2: WSHSY, SAAADI. This CDR3 has 15 residues. CDR3 sequence (DNA): TGCGCCAGCAGTGACCCAGGGTCTGGGGCCAACGTCCTGACTTTC. Translating gives CASSDPGSGANVLTF.

The chain recombines TRBV5-4 with TRBJ2-1, with a tentative D call TRBD1 (6 bases). V was cut by 5 bases and J by 0 bases, with 15 bases left in between. This CDR3 is built from 16 residues. The germline V gene has CDR1 SGHNT and CDR2 YYREEE (reference sequence). Here the CDR3 DNA reads TGTGCCAGCAGTTCCTCCACAGGGAGCTCCTACAATGAGCAGTTCTTC. Translating gives CASSSSTGSSYNEQFF.

The gene calls are TRBV7-9 and TRBJ2-1; the D gene is possibly TRBD1 (6 bases). Germline CDR1 SEHNR, CDR2 FQNEAQ (reference sequence). V was shortened by 5 bases and J by 14 bases, with 19 bases between the two germline ends. This CDR3 has 13 amino acids. Here the CDR3 reads CASSADRPPMKFF. As DNA, the CDR3 is TGTGCCAGCAGCGCCGACAGGCCCCCGATGAAGTTCTTC.

The chain links TRBV6-2 or TRBV6-3 to TRBJ2-1; TRBD2 aligns across 14 bases. The CDR3 runs to 18 residues. V lost 5 bases and J lost 1; bases outside the gene matches: 7. The V gene's germline CDR1 is MNHEY and CDR2 SVGEGT. The CDR3 spells CASSPLTSGRESYNEQFF. Written as DNA, the CDR3 is TGTGCCAGCAGTCCCTTGACTAGCGGGAGGGAATCCTACAATGAGCAGTTCTTC.

J is TRBJ1-1 and V is TRBV4-3; weak D call: TRBD1 (5 bases). The V end lost 5 bases, the J end lost 1 base, and 8 bases lay between the germline ends. Germline assignment: CDR1 LGHNA and CDR2 YSLEER. This CDR3 is built from 13 residues. The CDR3 coding sequence is TGCGCCAGCAGCTCGGACAAGAACACTGAAGCTTTCTTT. Translated, it gives CASSSDKNTEAFF.

J is TRBJ2-7 and V is TRBV7-2, with D possibly TRBD2 on 6 matching bases. This CDR3 has 15 amino acids. Germline V lookup: CDR1 SGHTA, CDR2 FQGNSA. The V gene lost 1 base and the J gene lost 2 bases, with 12 bases spanning the gap. The CDR3 here is CASSLGGGLPYEQYF. The CDR3 nucleotides are TGTGCCAGCAGCTTAGGGGGAGGCCTTCCCTACGAGCAGTACTTC.

The CDR3 here is CASSLHQEQYF. In DNA, the CDR3 is TGTGCCAGCAGCTTACATCAGGAGCAGTACTTC. The chain carries TRBV7-8 and TRBJ2-7; D unclear. The germline V gene has CDR1 SGHVS and CDR2 FQNEAQ. V was clipped by 2 bases and J by 7 bases, with 6 bases between them. This CDR3 spans 11 amino acids.

This chain connects TRBV5-4 to TRBJ2-5; 11 bases map to TRBD2. This CDR3 contains 18 residues. In germline, CDR1 is SGHNT, CDR2 YYREEE (reference sequence). V gave up 1 base and J gave up 4 bases; unmatched junction bases: 12. The CDR3: CASSLKLAGDGVGETQYF. Here the CDR3 DNA reads TGTGCCAGCAGCTTGAAACTAGCGGGAGATGGAGTGGGAGAGACCCAGTACTTC.

This clone came up once. This rearrangement joins TRBV10-3 to TRBJ2-2; weak D call: TRBD2 (6 bases). The germline V and J ends were trimmed by 8 bases and 3 bases, with 19 bases remaining between them. Germline CDR1 reads ENHRY; CDR2 reads SYGVKD. The CDR3 covers 16 residues. CDR3 amino acids: CAIGSGFSGYTGELFF. CDR3 bases: TGTGCCATCGGTAGCGGATTTTCGGGGTACACCGGGGAGCTGTTTTTT.

This chain uses TRBV27 with TRBJ2-3, with TRBD2 matching 16 bases. J gave up 4 bases and V 3 bases, and 1 base lay outside the gene matches. Germline lookup yields CDR1 MNHEY and CDR2 SMNVEV (reference sequence). The CDR3 length is 16 residues. CDR3: CASSLGTSGRADTQYF. The CDR3 DNA reads TGTGCCAGCAGTTTGGGGACTAGCGGGAGGGCAGATACGCAGTATTTT.

The rearrangement links TRBV5-1 to TRBJ1-6; 12 nucleotides match TRBD1. Trimming cost V 0 bases and J 9 bases; bases outside gene matches: 4. There are 16 residues in the CDR3. CDR1 is SGHRS, CDR2 YFSETQ, per germline. CDR3 amino acids: CASSLAGDRGLSPLHF. For the CDR3, the DNA is TGCGCCAGCAGCTTGGCCGGGGACAGGGGGCTTTCACCCCTCCACTTT.

The chain's CDR3 is CATSRIAGGQLGNEQFF. CDR3 DNA: TGTGCCACCAGCAGAATAGCGGGGGGGCAATTAGGCAATGAGCAGTTCTTC. The chain joins TRBV15 to TRBJ2-1; TRBD2 aligns across 11 bases. The V gene's germline CDR1 is LNHNV and CDR2 YYDKDF (reference sequence). The V and J ends lost 2 bases and 6 bases, in that order; junction bases with no gene match: 9. The CDR3 is made up of 17 amino acids.

The rearrangement uses TRBV5-1 and TRBJ2-2; 9 bases line up with TRBD1. The CDR3 sequence is 15 residues long. From germline, CDR1 is SGHRS and CDR2 YFSETQ. V shed 0 bases, J shed 6 bases, and the junction held 3 bases outside the gene matches. CDR3 coding DNA: TGCGCCAGCAGCTTGGGGACAGGGGCACCCGGGGAGCTGTTTTTT. It codes for CASSLGTGAPGELFF.

The chain employs TRBV3-1 (or the pseudogene TRBV3-2) and TRBJ2-5; 7 bases map to TRBD1. The CDR3 runs to 18 residues. Germline-derived CDR1 and CDR2 are LGHDT and YNNKEL (reference sequence). V trimming: 1 base; J trimming: 4 bases; junction bases outside the gene matches: 15. The CDR3 DNA reads TGTGCCAGCAGCCAAGGGCCGGGACAGTCCTCAAAGTTAGAGACCCAGTACTTC. Translation: CASSQGPGQSSKLETQYF.

The V and J genes are TRBV12-3 or TRBV12-4 and TRBJ1-6; weak D call: TRBD1 (6 bases). The ends were cut back, 5 bases at V and 8 bases at J, with 10 bases in the middle. The CDR3 extends over 13 amino acids. CDR3 protein: CASSRKGDSPLHF. DNA of the CDR3: TGTGCCAGCAGTAGAAAGGGGGATTCACCCCTCCACTTT.

J is TRBJ2-7 and V is TRBV7-2; TRBD1 might be the D (7 bases). In germline, CDR1 is SGHTA, CDR2 FQGNSA. The CDR3 is 15 amino acids. Trimming stripped 0 bases from V and 5 bases from J, with 14 bases between. The CDR3 reads CASSLAMEGADEQYF. The CDR3, as DNA: TGTGCCAGCAGCTTAGCAATGGAGGGGGCGGACGAGCAGTACTTC.

The chain combines TRBV10-3 with TRBJ1-5; no clear D. Trimming left V 7 bases short and J 0 bases short, with 10 bases between. Germline V gives CDR1 ENHRY, CDR2 SYGVKD. The CDR3 spans 14 residues. As DNA, the CDR3 is TGTGCCATCACGGGAGTCTATAGCAATCAGCCCCAGCATTTT. It specifies CAITGVYSNQPQHF.

This clone occurred a few times. The V call is TRBV3-1 (or the pseudogene TRBV3-2), the J call TRBJ1-1, with D possibly matching TRBD1 (5 bases). In germline, CDR1 is LGHDT, CDR2 YNNKEL (reference sequence). The CDR3 spans 15 residues. Trimming removed 4 bases at V and 7 bases at J, with 19 bases between. CDR3 nucleotide sequence: TGTGCCAGCAGCCCATTAACGGACAATTCAGGTGAAGCTTTCTTT. Translating it yields CASSPLTDNSGEAFF.

The chain carries TRBV9 and TRBJ2-3, with 9 bases that match TRBD2. This CDR3 is built from 18 residues. Trimming took 0 bases from V and 1 from J; bases not matched to a gene: 9. CDR1 is SGDLS, CDR2 YYNGEE, per germline. CDR3 DNA sequence: TGTGCCAGCAGCGTAGGGCTAGCGGGGTGGGGTGGCACAGATACGCAGTATTTT. Amino acids: CASSVGLAGWGGTDTQYF.

The chain has TRBV10-3 and TRBJ2-1; maybe TRBD2 (6 bases). Germline V lookup: CDR1 ENHRY, CDR2 SYGVKD. The CDR3 length is 13 residues. V lost 2 bases, J lost 7 bases, and 9 bases lay in between. This CDR3 reads CAISESRENEQFF. The CDR3 DNA sequence: TGTGCCATCAGTGAGAGTCGGGAGAATGAGCAGTTCTTC.

The chain joins TRBV6-2 or TRBV6-3 to TRBJ2-2; TRBD1 agrees at 7 bases. V gave up 6 bases and J gave up 3 bases; unmatched junction bases: 22. The CDR3 is 20 residues long. Germline V gene sequence: CDR1 MNHEY, CDR2 SVGEGT. The CDR3 here is CASSFGLLRVGGLDTGELFF. CDR3 coding DNA: TGTGCCAGCAGCTTCGGACTGCTTCGCGTAGGGGGCCTGGACACCGGGGAGCTGTTTTTT.